Presented here are 8 T cell receptor beta chains from one specimen sequenced in a study of shared clonotypes between healthy human individuals. The method was immunoSEQ multiplex PCR; TCRdb's version includes in-frame clones alone and lacks a portion of them. The sample lists approximately 340,000 clones; more than 60% were seen once. Sequenced: memory CD4+ T cells sorted from blood. Subset given: CD45RA-negative fraction. These receptors came from a young man in good health.

V gene TRBV28 combines with J gene TRBJ2-7; D remains unclear. Per the germline V gene, CDR1 is MDHEN and CDR2 is SYDVKM. Trimming pared 4 bases from V and 4 bases from J, leaving 20 bases between. The length of the CDR3 is 16 residues. CDR3 loop: CASSSPLSRSGYEQYF. The CDR3 DNA follows: TGTGCCAGCAGTTCCCCCCTGTCCAGGTCGGGTTACGAGCAGTACTTC.

The chain employs TRBV27 and TRBJ2-1; TRBD2 aligns across 13 bases. This CDR3 comprises 15 residues. Germline lookup yields CDR1 MNHEY and CDR2 SMNVEV (reference sequence). Losses at the gene ends were 2 bases for V and 6 bases for J; bases not matched to a gene: 1. The CDR3 sequence: CASSLRTSGSNEQFF. CDR3 DNA sequence: TGTGCCAGCAGTTTACGGACTAGCGGGAGCAATGAGCAGTTCTTC.

The chain combines TRBV28 with TRBJ1-5, with D hard to call. The CDR3 is 12 residues long. V lost 7 bases, J lost 12 bases, and 16 bases lay in between. CDR1 is MDHEN and CDR2 is SYDVKM in the germline V gene. CDR3 residues: CASTRRKERQHF. DNA of the CDR3: TGTGCCAGCACCAGGAGGAAAGAGCGCCAGCATTTT.

This clone was picked up a small number of times. The sample contains more than one DNA sequence encoding this CDR3. The chain has TRBV9 and TRBJ1-1; D unclear. Germline values: CDR1 SGDLS, CDR2 YYNGEE. The V end lost 1 base, the J end lost 1 base, and 5 bases lay between the germline ends. The CDR3 runs to 13 residues. CDR3 protein: CASSVTGNTEAFF. The CDR3 coding sequence is TGTGCCAGCAGCGTAACGGGGAACACTGAAGCTTTCTTT.

V is TRBV6-1 and J is TRBJ1-1; no definite D call. CDR3 length equals 14 residues. Deletions cut 5 bases from V and 7 bases from J, with 17 bases between. The germline gives CDR1 MNHNS, CDR2 SASEGT. The CDR3 is CASSLRTAAGEAFF. The CDR3 coding sequence is TGTGCCAGCAGTCTTCGGACGGCCGCTGGTGAAGCTTTCTTT.

The V and J genes are TRBV2 and TRBJ1-2; D possibly corresponds to TRBD1 (5 bases). Germline CDR1 reads SNHLY; CDR2 reads FYNNEI. The CDR3 consists of 12 residues. V dropped 7 bases and J dropped 8 bases, with 14 bases sitting between them. CDR3 region: CASNIQVGGYTF. In DNA, the CDR3 is TGTGCCAGCAATATACAGGTGGGAGGCTACACCTTC.

The DNA for the CDR3 is TGTGCCAGCAGTTCCGCACCCGGGACGGGGCCGCGAGATACGCAGTATTTT. Translated, it gives CASSSAPGTGPRDTQYF. The chain employs TRBV28 and TRBJ2-3; D is tentatively TRBD1 or TRBD2 (5 bases each). Trimming cost V 4 bases and J 5 bases, with 22 bases left between them. CDR1 is MDHEN, CDR2 SYDVKM, per germline. The CDR3 totals 17 residues.

This CDR3 reads CASRRGLAGEVEQFF. DNA of the CDR3: TGTGCCAGCAGGCGGGGACTAGCGGGAGAGGTTGAGCAGTTCTTC. V gene TRBV6-6 combines with J gene TRBJ2-1; 14 bases fit TRBD2. The CDR3 consists of 15 residues. CDR1 and CDR2 from the germline V gene are MNHNY and SVGAGI (reference sequence). V trimming: 6 bases; J trimming: 9 bases; junction bases outside the gene matches: 7.